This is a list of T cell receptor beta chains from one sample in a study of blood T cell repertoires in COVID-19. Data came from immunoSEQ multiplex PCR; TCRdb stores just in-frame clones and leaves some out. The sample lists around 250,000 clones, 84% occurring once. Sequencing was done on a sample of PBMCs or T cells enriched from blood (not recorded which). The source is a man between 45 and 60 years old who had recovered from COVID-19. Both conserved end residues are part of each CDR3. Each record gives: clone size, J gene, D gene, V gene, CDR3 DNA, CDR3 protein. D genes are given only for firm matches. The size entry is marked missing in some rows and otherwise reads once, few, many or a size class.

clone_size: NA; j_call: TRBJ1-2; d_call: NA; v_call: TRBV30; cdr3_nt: TGTGCCTGGAGTTCTCGCGGCGGGGGCTACACCTTC; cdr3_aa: CAWSSRGGGYTF
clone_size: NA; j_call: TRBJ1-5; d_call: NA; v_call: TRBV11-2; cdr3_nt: TGTGCCAGCAGCTTAGGAGCGGGACGAGATCAGCCCCAGCATTTT; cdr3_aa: CASSLGAGRDQPQHF
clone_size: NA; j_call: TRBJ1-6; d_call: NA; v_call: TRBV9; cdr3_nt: TGTGCCAGCAGCGTAAATACAGGGAATTCACCCCTCCACTTT; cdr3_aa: CASSVNTGNSPLHF
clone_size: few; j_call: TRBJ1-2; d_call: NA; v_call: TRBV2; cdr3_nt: TGTGCCAGCAAGGGAGCCCCCGCCCTTTATGGCTACACCTTC; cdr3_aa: CASKGAPALYGYTF
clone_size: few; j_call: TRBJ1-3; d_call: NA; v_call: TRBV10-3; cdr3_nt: TGTGCCATCAGCTCAGGTGGAAACACCATATATTTT; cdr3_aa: CAISSGGNTIYF
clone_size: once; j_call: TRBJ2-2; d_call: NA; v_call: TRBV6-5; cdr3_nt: TGTGCCAGCAGTTATGGTCCGGAGACCGGGGAGCTGTTTTTT; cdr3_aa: CASSYGPETGELFF
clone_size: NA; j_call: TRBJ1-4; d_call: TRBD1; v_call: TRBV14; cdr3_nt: TGTGCCAGCAGCCCGCTAGAGACAGGGCATGAAAAACTGTTTTTT; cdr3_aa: CASSPLETGHEKLFF
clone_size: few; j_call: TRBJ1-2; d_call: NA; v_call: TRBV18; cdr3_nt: TGTGCCAGCAAAGGGAGTAACTATGGCTACACCTTC; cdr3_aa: CASKGSNYGYTF
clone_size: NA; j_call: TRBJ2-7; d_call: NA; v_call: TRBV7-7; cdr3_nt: TGTGCTAGCAGCTTGCAACAGGGCTACGAGCAGTACTTC; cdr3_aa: CASSLQQGYEQYF
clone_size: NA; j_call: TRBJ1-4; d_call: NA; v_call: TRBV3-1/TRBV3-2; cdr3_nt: TGTGCCAGCAGCCAAGATCGATTTCGGAACAGGGCGGAAAAACTGTTTTTT; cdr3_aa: CASSQDRFRNRAEKLFF
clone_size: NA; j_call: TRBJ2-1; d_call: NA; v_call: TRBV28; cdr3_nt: TGTGTCGTCCAGTCCGCAAACAATGAGCAGTTCTTC; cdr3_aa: CVVQSANNEQFF
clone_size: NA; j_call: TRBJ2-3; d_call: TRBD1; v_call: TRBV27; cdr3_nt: TGTGCCAGCAGTACAACGGGACAGCTCACAGATACGCAGTATTTT; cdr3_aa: CASSTTGQLTDTQYF
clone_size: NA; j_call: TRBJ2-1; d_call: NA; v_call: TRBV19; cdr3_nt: TGTGCCAGTAGTATGGCTTCCGGGACACTCTCCTACAATGAGCAGTTCTTC; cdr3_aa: CASSMASGTLSYNEQFF
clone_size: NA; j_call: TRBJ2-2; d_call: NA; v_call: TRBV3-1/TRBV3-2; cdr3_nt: TGTGCCAGCAGCCGCCCAAGTAGCGCCGGGGAGCTGTTTTTT; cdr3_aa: CASSRPSSAGELFF
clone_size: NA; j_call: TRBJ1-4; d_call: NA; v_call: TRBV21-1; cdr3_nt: TGTGCCAGCAGCCGACAAAGGGACAGGTCTAATGAAAAACTGTTTTTT; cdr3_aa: CASSRQRDRSNEKLFF
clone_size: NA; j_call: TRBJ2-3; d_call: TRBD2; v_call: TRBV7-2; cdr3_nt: TGTGCCAGCAGCTTAGGGGGACTATTCAGAGATACGCAGTATTTT; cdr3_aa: CASSLGGLFRDTQYF
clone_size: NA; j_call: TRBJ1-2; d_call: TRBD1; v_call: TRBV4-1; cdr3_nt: TGCGCCAGCAGCCAAGATTCGGTGACAGGGGCTAACTATGGCTACACCTTC; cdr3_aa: CASSQDSVTGANYGYTF
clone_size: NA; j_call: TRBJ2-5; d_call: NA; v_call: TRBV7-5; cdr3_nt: TGTGCCAGAAGACCCACACTAGCGGATCAAGAGACCCAGTACTTC; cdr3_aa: CARRPTLADQETQYF
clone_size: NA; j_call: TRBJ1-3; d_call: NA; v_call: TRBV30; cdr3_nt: TGTGCCTGGAGTGTTGAGGCAGGGGGAAACACCATATATTTT; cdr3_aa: CAWSVEAGGNTIYF
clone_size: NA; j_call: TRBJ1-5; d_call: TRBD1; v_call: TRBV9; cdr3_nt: TGTGCCAGCAGCCCAAGACAGGGAGGCCAGCCCCAGCATTTT; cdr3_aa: CASSPRQGGQPQHF
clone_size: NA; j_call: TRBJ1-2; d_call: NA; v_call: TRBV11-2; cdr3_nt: TGTGCCAGCAGCCGAGGGGGTAACTATGGCTACACCTTC; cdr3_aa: CASSRGGNYGYTF
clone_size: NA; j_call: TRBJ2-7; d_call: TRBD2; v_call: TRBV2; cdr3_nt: TGTGCCAGCAAAGCGGGGCGGGAGCAGTACTTC; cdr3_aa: CASKAGREQYF
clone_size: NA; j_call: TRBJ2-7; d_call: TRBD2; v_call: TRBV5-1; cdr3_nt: TGCGCCAGCAGCACGGGACTAGCGGGAGGGCTTTTCGCCTACGAGCAGTACTTC; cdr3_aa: CASSTGLAGGLFAYEQYF
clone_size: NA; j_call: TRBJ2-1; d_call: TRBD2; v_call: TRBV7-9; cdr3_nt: TGTGCCAGCACCCTTAGCGGGGAGCAGTTCTTC; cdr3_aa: CASTLSGEQFF
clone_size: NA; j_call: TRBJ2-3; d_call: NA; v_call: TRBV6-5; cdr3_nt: TGTGCCAGCAGTTCGGGACTTTTTACGCAGTATTTT; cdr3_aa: CASSSGLFTQYF
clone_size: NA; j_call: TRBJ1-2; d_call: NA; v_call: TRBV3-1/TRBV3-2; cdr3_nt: TGTGCCAGCAGCCAAGGGGAGAGAGGGAGCTATGGCTACACCTTC; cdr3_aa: CASSQGERGSYGYTF
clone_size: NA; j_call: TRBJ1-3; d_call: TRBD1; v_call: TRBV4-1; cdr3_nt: TGCGCCAGCAGCCAAGCCGGGACAGGAGCTGGAAACACCATATATTTT; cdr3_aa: CASSQAGTGAGNTIYF
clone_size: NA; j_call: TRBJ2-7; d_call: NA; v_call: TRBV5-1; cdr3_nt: TGCGCCAGCAGCTTCGAGACTCCCTCCTACGAGCAGTACTTC; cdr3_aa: CASSFETPSYEQYF
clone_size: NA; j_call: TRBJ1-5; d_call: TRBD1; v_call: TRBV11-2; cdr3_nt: TGTGCCAGCAGCCGACAGGGAAATCAGCCCCAGCATTTT; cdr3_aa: CASSRQGNQPQHF
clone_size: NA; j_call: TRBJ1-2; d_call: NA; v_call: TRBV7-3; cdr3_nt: TGTGCCAGCAGTCCAGGCGGGGGGCGCAGGTTAAGCTATGGCTACACCTTC; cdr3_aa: CASSPGGGRRLSYGYTF
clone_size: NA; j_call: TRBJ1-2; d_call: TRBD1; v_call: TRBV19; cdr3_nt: TGTGCCAGTACCGGGACAGGGTACTTGTGGGGCTACACCTTC; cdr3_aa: CASTGTGYLWGYTF
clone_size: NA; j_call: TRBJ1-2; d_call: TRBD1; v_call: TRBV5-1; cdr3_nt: TGCGCCAGCAGCTTAACCGGTGGACAGGGCTATGGCTACACCTTC; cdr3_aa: CASSLTGGQGYGYTF
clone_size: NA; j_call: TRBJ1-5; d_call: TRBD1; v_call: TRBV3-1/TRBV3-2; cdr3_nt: TGTGCCAGCAGCCAAGCAAGTCGACAGGGGACCCAGCATTTT; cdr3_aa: CASSQASRQGTQHF